The 11 T cell receptor beta chains listed next were all sequenced from one sample in a study of T cells expressing NK-cell markers. Each CDR3 protein gets one entry in TCRdb, which reprocessed the 5' RACE reads and gives no DNA. This table lists about 460,000 distinct CDR3 sequences. The sample comprised blood T cells: a sorted CD56 or NKG2C T cell subset, CD4+ or CD8+ T cells, or bulk PBMC T cells (not recorded which). All receptors derive from a woman aged 45-60 years in good health.

This chain uses TRBV5-1 with TRBJ1-4; the D gene TCRdb calls, TRBD1, cannot be checked with no DNA. The CDR3 has 14 amino acids. The germline V gene has CDR1 SGHRS and CDR2 YFSETQ. The CDR3 reads CASSLGRDNEKLFF. Full variable domain (rest looked up from reference TRBV5-1 and TRBJ1-4): KAGVTQTPRYLIKTRGQQVTLSCSPISGHRSVSWYQQTPGQGLQFLFEYFSETQRNKGNFPGRFSGRQFSNSRSEMNVSTLELGDSALYLCASSLGRDNEKLFFGSGTQLSVL.

The chain joins TRBV5-1 to TRBJ2-1; as DNA is missing, the TRBD2 call by TCRdb cannot be tested. The V gene's germline CDR1 is SGHRS and CDR2 YFSETQ. The CDR3 extends over 17 amino acids. This CDR3 is CASSPAGYAGDIDEQFF.

The chain links TRBV12-3 or TRBV12-4 to TRBJ2-5. The CDR3 is 11 amino acids. The CDR3: CASSFMETQYF.

The chain combines TRBV5-1 with TRBJ2-7; there is no DNA to check the TCRdb D call of TRBD2. Germline V gene data show CDR1 as SGHRS and CDR2 as YFSETQ. CDR3 length: 13 residues. CDR3 region: CASSRGGDYEQYF.

The genes are TRBV5-6 and TRBJ2-5; as DNA is missing, the TRBD2 call by TCRdb cannot be tested. Germline V gives CDR1 SGHDT, CDR2 YYEEEE. This CDR3 is 11 amino acids long. CDR3 loop: CASSAEGTQYF.

The rearrangement uses TRBV7-8 and TRBJ2-3; TCRdb picks TRBD2, but there is no DNA to check that call. CDR1 and CDR2 from the germline V gene are SGHVS and FQNEAQ. This CDR3 has 16 amino acids. The chain's CDR3 is CASSPITSGHSDTQYF.

This sequence joins TRBV6-5 and TRBJ2-7; TCRdb's assignment of TRBD1 cannot be checked, as there is no DNA. The CDR3 covers 15 residues. Germline-derived CDR1 and CDR2 are MNHEY and SVGAGI. The chain's CDR3 is CASSYGTGISYEQYF.

V gene TRBV12-3 or TRBV12-4 combines with J gene TRBJ2-3; TCRdb indicates TRBD2, and absent DNA this call remains unverified. The CDR3 has 14 amino acids. This CDR3 reads CASGPGGPGDTQYF.

This chain connects TRBV18 to TRBJ1-1; the D call of TRBD1 rests on TCRdb alone, since no DNA is present to check it. Germline V gives CDR1 KGHSH, CDR2 LQKENI. This CDR3 is built from 11 residues. The CDR3 loop is CASAQGIAAFF.

V gene TRBV9 combines with J gene TRBJ2-2; TCRdb's D call of TRBD2 is untestable without DNA. Germline lookup yields CDR1 SGDLS and CDR2 YYNGEE. This CDR3 is 16 amino acids long. CDR3 amino acids: CASSVGGTSGTGELFF.

The rearrangement links TRBV15 to TRBJ1-4. Germline V lookup: CDR1 LNHNV, CDR2 YYDKDF (reference sequence). This CDR3 comprises 16 residues. The CDR3 sequence is CATSRVRSATNEKLFF.